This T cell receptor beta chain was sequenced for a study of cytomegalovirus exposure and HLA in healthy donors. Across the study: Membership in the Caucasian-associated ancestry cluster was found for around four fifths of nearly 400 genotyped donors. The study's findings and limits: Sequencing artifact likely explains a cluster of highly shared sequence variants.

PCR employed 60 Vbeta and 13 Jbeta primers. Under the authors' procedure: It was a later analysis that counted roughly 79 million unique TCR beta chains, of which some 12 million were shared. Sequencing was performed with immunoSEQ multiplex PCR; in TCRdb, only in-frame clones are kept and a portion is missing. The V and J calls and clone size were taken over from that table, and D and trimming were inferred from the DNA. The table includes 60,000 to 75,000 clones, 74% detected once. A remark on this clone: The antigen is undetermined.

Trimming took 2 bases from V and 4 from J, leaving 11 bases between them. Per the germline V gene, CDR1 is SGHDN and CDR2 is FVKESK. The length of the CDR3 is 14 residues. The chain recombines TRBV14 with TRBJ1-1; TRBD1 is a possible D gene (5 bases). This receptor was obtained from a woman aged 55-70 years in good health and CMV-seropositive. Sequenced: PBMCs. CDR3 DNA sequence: TGTGCCAGCAGCCAACGCCGACAGTTCACTGAAGCTTTCTTT. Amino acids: CASSQRRQFTEAFF.